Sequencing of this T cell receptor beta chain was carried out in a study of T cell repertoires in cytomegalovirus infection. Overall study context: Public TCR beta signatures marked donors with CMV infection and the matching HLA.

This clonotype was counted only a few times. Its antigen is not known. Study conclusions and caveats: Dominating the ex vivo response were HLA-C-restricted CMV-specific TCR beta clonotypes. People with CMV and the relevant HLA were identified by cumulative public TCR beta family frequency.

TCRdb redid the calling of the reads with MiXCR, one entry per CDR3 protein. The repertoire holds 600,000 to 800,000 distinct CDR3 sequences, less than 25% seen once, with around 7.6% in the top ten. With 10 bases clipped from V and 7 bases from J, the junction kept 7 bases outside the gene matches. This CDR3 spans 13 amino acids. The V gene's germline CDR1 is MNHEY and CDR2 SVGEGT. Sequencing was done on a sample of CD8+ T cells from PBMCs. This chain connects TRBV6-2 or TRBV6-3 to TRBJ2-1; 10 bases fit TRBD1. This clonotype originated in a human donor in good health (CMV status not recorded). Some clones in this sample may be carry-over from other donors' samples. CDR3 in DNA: TGTGCCACCCACGGACAGGGGGTTAATGAGCAGTTCTTC. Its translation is CATHGQGVNEQFF.